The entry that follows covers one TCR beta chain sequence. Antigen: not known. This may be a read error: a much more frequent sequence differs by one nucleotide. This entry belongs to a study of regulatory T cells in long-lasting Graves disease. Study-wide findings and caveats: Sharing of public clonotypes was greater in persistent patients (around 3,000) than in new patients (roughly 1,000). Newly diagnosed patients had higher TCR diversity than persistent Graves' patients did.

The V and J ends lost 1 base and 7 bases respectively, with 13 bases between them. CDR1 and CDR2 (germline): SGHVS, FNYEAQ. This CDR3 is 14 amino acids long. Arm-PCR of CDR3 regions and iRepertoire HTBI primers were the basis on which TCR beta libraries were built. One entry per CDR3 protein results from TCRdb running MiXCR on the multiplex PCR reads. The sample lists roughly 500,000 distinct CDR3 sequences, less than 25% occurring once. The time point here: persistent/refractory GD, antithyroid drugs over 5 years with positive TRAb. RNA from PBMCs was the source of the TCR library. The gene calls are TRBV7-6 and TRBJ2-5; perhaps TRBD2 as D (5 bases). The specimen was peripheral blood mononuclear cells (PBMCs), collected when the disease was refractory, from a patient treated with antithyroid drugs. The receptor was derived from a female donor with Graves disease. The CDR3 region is CASSLVAYAGTQYF. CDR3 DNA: TGTGCCAGCAGCTTAGTAGCTTATGCGGGGACCCAGTACTTC. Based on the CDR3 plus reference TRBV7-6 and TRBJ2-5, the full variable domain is GAGVSQSPRYKVTKRGQDVALRCDPISGHVSLYWYRQALGQGPEFLTYFNYEAQQDKSGLPNDRFSAERPEGSISTLTIQRTEQRDSAMYRCASSLVAYAGTQYFGPGTRLLVL.